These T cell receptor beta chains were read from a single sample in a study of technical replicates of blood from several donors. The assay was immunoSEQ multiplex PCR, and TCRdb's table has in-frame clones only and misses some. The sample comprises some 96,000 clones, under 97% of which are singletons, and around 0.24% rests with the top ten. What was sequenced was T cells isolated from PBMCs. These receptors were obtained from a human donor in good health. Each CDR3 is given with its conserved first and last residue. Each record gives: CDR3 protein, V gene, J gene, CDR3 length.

CGTGTSGSNEQFF,TRBV7-9,TRBJ2-1,13
CASSGYNTEAFF,TRBV6-1,TRBJ1-1,12
CASSLSGGDQETQYF,TRBV4-1,TRBJ2-5,15
CASSQPGTGGNSPLHF,TRBV4-1,TRBJ1-6,16
CASSLSEGARETQYF,TRBV2,TRBJ2-5,15
CASAGLANNEQFF,TRBV6-5,TRBJ2-1,13
CASSSRLASDTQYF,TRBV6-6,TRBJ2-3,14
CASSPLSGRSYEQYF,TRBV7-6,TRBJ2-7,15
CASSLGAERGRGEQYF,TRBV5-4,TRBJ2-7,16
CASSPGQGETEAFF,TRBV5-1,TRBJ1-1,14
CASSSTASGLYNEQFF,TRBV9,TRBJ2-1,16
CSVDGYLPETQYF,TRBV29-1,TRBJ2-5,13
CASSPQDRGVETQYF,TRBV19,TRBJ2-5,15
CASSLALYEQFF,TRBV7-9,TRBJ2-1,12
CASSSGTGDYGYTF,TRBV7-6,TRBJ1-2,14
CASSTTGGHQPQHF,TRBV19,TRBJ1-5,14
CASSETRERYEQYF,TRBV2,TRBJ2-7,14
CASSEPTASNQPQHF,TRBV2,TRBJ1-5,15
CASSYRTGGLEKGYEQYF,TRBV7-8,TRBJ2-7,18
CSVELGQGYGYTF,TRBV29-1,TRBJ1-2,13
CASSLVTGPYEQYF,TRBV6-1,TRBJ2-7,14
CASSRGSNQPQHF,TRBV10-1,TRBJ1-5,13
CSVVPFQTYTEAFF,TRBV29-1,TRBJ1-1,14
CASSMILSSNQPQHF,TRBV19,TRBJ1-5,15
CASSLAGGGWKTQYF,TRBV27,TRBJ2-5,15
CASREGGNGGYTF,TRBV9,TRBJ1-2,13
CASSVDSGQGAREQYF,TRBV9,TRBJ2-7,16
CAIGTSGKEQYF,TRBV5-4,TRBJ2-7,12
CASSRVADRQGSTEAFF,TRBV4-1,TRBJ1-1,17
CASSLALSDRDEQYF,TRBV7-8,TRBJ2-7,15
CASSLGTGGNQPQHF,TRBV27,TRBJ1-5,15
CARRSTSGAPRGGTDTQYF,TRBV5-3,TRBJ2-3,19
CASSPDRVGQPQHF,TRBV2,TRBJ1-5,14
CASSLPTVGYTF,TRBV5-6,TRBJ1-2,12
CASSLVGVTRTGELFF,TRBV5-1,TRBJ2-2,16
CASSYSGTTVETQYF,TRBV6-5,TRBJ2-5,15
CASSPGWALLNYGYTF,TRBV27,TRBJ1-2,16
CASSSRPRGLAGKGEQFF,TRBV28,TRBJ2-1,18
CASSEGGLGNQPQHF,TRBV2,TRBJ1-5,15
CASSEEPGLAEAFF,TRBV6-1,TRBJ1-1,14
CASSHSGTSSSEQYF,TRBV4-2,TRBJ2-7,15
CASSDAGREETQYF,TRBV6-4,TRBJ2-5,14
CAWSVGTGGEQYF,TRBV30,TRBJ2-7,13
CASSAGTSGYEQYF,TRBV6-1,TRBJ2-7,14
CASSTRGGLAGVADTQYF,TRBV19,TRBJ2-3,18
CASSSQQTGADYTEAFF,TRBV27,TRBJ1-1,17
CASREKMDRGNNQPQHF,TRBV27,TRBJ1-5,17
CASNPLGLDSNQPQHF,TRBV5-5,TRBJ1-5,16
CASSIRDRGRSEAFF,TRBV19,TRBJ1-1,15
CASSLGSTGNTIYF,TRBV5-1,TRBJ1-3,14
CASSLSRTSGDTDTQYF,TRBV27,TRBJ2-3,17
CASGSADSPYEQYF,TRBV12-5,TRBJ2-7,14
CSVALGREVYEQYF,TRBV29-1,TRBJ2-7,14
CASSRFRLSNEKLFF,TRBV28,TRBJ1-4,15
CASSPRGGETQYF,TRBV6-5,TRBJ2-5,13